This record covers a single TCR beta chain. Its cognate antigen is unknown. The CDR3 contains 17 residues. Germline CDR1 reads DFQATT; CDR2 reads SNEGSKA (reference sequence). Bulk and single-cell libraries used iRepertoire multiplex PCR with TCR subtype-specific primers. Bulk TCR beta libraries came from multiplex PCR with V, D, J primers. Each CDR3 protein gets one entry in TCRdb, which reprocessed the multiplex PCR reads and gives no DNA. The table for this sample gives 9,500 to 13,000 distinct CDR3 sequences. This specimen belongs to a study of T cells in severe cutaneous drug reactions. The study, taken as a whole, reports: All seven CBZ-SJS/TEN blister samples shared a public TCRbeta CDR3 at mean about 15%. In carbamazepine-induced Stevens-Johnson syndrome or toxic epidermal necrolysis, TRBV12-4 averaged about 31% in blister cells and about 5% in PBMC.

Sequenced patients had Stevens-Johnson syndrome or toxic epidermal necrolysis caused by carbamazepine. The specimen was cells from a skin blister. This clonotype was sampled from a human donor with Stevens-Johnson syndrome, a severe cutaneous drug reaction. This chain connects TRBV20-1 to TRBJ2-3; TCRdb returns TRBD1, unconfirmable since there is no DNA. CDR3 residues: CSARGGQTGAGTDTQYF.